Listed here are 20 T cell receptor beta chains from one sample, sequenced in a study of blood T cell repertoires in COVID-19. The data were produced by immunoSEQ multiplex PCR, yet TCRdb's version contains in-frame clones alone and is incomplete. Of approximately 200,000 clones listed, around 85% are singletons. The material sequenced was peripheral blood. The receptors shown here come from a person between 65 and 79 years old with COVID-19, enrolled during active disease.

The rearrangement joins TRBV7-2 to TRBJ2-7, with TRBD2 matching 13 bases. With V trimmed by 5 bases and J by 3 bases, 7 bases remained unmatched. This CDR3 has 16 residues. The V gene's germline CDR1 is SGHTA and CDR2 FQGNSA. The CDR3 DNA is TGTGCCAGCAGCCCAAGGACTAGCGGGGGCATCTACGAGCAGTACTTC. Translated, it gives CASSPRTSGGIYEQYF.

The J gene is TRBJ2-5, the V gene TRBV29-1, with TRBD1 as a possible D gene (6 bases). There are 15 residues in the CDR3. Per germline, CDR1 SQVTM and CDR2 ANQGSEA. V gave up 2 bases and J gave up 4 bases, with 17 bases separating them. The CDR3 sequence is CSVERIPSRGETQYF. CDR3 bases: TGCAGCGTTGAAAGGATACCTTCCAGGGGAGAGACCCAGTACTTC.

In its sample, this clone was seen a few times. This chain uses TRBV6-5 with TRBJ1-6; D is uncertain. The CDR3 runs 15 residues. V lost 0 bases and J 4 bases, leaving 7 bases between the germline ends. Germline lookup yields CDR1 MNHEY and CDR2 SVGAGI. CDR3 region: CASSYSTGYNSPLHF. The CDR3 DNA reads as TGTGCCAGCAGTTACTCAACCGGGTATAATTCACCCCTCCACTTT.

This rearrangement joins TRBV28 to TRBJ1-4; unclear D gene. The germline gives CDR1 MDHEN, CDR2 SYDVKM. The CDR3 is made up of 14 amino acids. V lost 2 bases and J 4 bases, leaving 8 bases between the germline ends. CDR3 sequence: CASSLQQVNEKLFF. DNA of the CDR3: TGTGCCAGCAGTTTACAGCAGGTTAATGAAAAACTGTTTTTT.

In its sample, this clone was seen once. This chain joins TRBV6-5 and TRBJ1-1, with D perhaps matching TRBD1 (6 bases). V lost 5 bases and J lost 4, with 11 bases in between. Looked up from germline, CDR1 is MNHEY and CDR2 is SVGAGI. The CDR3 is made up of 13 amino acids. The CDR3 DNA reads TGTGCCAGCAGTAGGGGGTTGAGCACTGAAGCTTTCTTT. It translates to CASSRGLSTEAFF.

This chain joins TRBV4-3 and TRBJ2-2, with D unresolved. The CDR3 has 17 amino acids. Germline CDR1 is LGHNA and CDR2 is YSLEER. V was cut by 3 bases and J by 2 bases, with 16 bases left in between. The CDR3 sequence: CASSQLPPARNTGELFF. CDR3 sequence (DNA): TGCGCCAGCAGCCAGCTACCCCCAGCGCGTAACACCGGGGAGCTGTTTTTT.

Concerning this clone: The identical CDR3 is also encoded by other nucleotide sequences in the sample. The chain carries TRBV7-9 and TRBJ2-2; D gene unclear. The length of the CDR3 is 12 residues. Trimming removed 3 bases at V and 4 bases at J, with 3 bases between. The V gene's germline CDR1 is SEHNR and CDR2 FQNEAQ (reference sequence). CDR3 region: CASSFSTGELFF. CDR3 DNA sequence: TGTGCCAGCAGCTTCAGCACCGGGGAGCTGTTTTTT.

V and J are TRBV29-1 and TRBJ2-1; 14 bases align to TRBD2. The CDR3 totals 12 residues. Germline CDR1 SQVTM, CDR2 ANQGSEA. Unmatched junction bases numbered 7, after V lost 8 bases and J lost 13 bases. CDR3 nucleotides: TGCAGCCAAGGACTAGCGGGGGGCCCTCAGTTCTTC. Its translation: CSQGLAGGPQFF.

For the CDR3, the DNA is TGCGCCAGCAGCTTACAGGGACAGCTGAACACTGAAGCTTTCTTT. This encodes CASSLQGQLNTEAFF. This sequence joins TRBV5-1 and TRBJ1-1; 7 bases map to TRBD1. Germline lookup yields CDR1 SGHRS and CDR2 YFSETQ. J was trimmed by 0 bases and V by 2 bases; bases with no gene match: 4. The CDR3 length is 15 residues.

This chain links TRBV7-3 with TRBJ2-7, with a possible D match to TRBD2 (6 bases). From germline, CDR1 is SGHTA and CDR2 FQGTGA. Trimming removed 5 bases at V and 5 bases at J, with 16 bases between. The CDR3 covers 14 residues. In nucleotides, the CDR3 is TGTGCCAGCAGCCCGGCCGGGGGAGCAGACGAGCAGTACTTC. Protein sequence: CASSPAGGADEQYF.

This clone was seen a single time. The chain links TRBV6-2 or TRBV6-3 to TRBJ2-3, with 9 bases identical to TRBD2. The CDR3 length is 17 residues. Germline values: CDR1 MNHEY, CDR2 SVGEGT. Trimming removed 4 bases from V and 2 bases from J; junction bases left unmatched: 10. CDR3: CASSSISSGDYTDTQYF. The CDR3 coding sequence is TGTGCCAGCAGTTCCATATCTAGCGGGGATTACACAGATACGCAGTATTTT.

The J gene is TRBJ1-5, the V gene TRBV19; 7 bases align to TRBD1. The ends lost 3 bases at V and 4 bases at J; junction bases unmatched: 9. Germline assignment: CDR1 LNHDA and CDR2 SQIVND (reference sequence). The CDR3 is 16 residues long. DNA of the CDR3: TGTGCCAGTAGTATTGTATTTCGGGACAGAAATCAGCCCCAGCATTTT. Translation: CASSIVFRDRNQPQHF.

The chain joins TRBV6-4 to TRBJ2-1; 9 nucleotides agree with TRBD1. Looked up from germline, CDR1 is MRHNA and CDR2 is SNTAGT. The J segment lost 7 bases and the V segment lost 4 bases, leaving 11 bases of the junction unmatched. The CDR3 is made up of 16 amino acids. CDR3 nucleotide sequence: TGTGCCAGCAGTGCCGAGCCGGGACAGGGCTTAAATGAGCAGTTCTTC. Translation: CASSAEPGQGLNEQFF.

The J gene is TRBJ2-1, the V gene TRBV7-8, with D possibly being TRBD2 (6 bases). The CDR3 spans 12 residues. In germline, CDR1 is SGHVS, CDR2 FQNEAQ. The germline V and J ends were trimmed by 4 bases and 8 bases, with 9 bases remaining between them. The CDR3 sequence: CASSSGSHEQFF. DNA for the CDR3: TGTGCCAGCAGCTCCGGGAGCCATGAGCAGTTCTTC.

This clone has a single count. CDR3 sequence reads: CASSLGTRPGGGYTF. Here the CDR3 DNA reads TGTGCCAGCAGCCTCGGGACAAGGCCCGGAGGTGGCTACACCTTC. This sequence joins TRBV5-6 and TRBJ1-2, with D perhaps TRBD1 (6 bases). Looked up from germline, CDR1 is SGHDT and CDR2 is YYEEEE. The CDR3 has 15 residues. Deletions cut 4 bases from V and 7 bases from J, with 20 bases between. Looking up the rest from reference TRBV5-6 and TRBJ1-2 gives the full variable domain: DAGVTQSPTHLIKTRGQQVTLRCSPKSGHDTVSWYQQALGQGPQFIFQYYEEEERQRGNFPDRFSGHQFPNYSSELNVNALLLGDSALYLCASSLGTRPGGGYTFGSGTRLTVV.

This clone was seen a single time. CDR3 nucleotide sequence: TGTGCCACCAGCAGCCCAGGGGTGGGCTCTGGGGCCAACGTCCTGACTTTC. Translation gives CATSSPGVGSGANVLTF. The chain links TRBV15 to TRBJ2-6; D might be TRBD1 (6 bases). V dropped 3 bases and J dropped 0 bases, with 12 bases sitting between them. The CDR3 contains 17 residues. Germline CDR1 is LNHNV and CDR2 is YYDKDF (reference sequence). The full variable domain, with the rest looked up from reference TRBV15 and TRBJ2-6, is DAMVIQNPRYQVTQFGKPVTLSCSQTLNHNVMYWYQQKSSQAPKLLFHYYDKDFNNEADTPDNFQSRRPNTSFCFLDIRSPGLGDTAMYLCATSSPGVGSGANVLTFGAGSRLTVL.

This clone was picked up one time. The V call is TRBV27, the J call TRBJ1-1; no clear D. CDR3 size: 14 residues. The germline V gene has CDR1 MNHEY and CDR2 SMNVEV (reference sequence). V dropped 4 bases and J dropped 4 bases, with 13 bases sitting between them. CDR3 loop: CASSSPGLGTEAFF. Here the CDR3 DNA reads TGTGCCAGCAGTTCCCCAGGTTTGGGCACTGAAGCTTTCTTT.

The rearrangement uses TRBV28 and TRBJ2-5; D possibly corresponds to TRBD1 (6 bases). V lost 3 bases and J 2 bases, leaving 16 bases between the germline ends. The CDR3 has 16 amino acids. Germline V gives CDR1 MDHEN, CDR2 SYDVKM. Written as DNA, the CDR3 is TGTGCCAGCAGTTTTCAGCTAGGGGGTTATCAAGAGACCCAGTACTTC. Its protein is CASSFQLGGYQETQYF.

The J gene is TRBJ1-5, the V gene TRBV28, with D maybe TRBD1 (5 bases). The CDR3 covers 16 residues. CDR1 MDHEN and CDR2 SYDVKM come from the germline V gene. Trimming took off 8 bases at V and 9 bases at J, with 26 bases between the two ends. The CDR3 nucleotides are TGTGCCAGCGGACAAGATTCAATAACAGAACAAGGGCCCCAGCATTTT. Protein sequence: CASGQDSITEQGPQHF.

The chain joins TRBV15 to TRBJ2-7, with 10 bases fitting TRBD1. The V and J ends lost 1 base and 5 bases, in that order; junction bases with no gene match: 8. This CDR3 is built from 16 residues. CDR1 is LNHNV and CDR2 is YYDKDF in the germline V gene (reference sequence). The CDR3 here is CATSRAPGQGPHEQYF. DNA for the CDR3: TGTGCCACCAGCAGAGCGCCGGGACAGGGGCCCCACGAGCAGTACTTC. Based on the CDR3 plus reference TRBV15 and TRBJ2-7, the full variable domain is DAMVIQNPRYQVTQFGKPVTLSCSQTLNHNVMYWYQQKSSQAPKLLFHYYDKDFNNEADTPDNFQSRRPNTSFCFLDIRSPGLGDTAMYLCATSRAPGQGPHEQYFGPGTRLTVT.